A selection of T cell receptor beta chains follows, all from one sample in a study of PD-1 blockade in classical Hodgkin lymphoma. Clones were read by immunoSEQ multiplex PCR, and TCRdb kept only the in-frame ones, dropping some. The table lists tens of thousands of clones, roughly two thirds of them singletons. The sample was peripheral blood mononuclear cells (PBMCs), taken before the fourth cycle of nivolumab. The origin of the receptors is a human donor with classical Hodgkin lymphoma. CDR3s include the opening cysteine and the closing phenylalanine or tryptophan.

V	J	CDR3
TRBV7-2	TRBJ1-1	CASSLWGGNTEAFF
TRBV4-3	TRBJ2-2	CASSPGQVRTGELFF
TRBV6-5	TRBJ1-2	CASSSGSLYGYTF
TRBV6-1	TRBJ1-2	CASSVEEAYGYTF
TRBV11-2	TRBJ1-1	CASTPTRTGNTEAFF
TRBV7-8	TRBJ1-4	CASSLAGGTTNEKLFF
TRBV4-1	TRBJ2-6	CASSQDRTGGTNVLTF
TRBV7-2	TRBJ1-5	CASSRQGVNGQPQHF
TRBV6-5	TRBJ1-6	CASKDSQRTNSPLHF
TRBV19	TRBJ2-5	CASSRAYGETQYF
TRBV2	TRBJ1-6	CASTRTGNSPLHF
TRBV30	TRBJ2-1	CAWSPDSYNEQFF